The clone carrying this T cell receptor (beta chain) was observed many times. What it binds is unknown. The CDR3 length is 16 residues. The J segment lost 4 bases and the V segment lost 6 bases, leaving 9 bases of the junction unmatched. Germline CDR1 reads MNHEY; CDR2 reads SVGAGI. This record comes from a study of neurological immune-mediated disorders. Unsorted libraries were prepared from 2 million PBMCs that had been stored at -80 C. Study-level results: Private repertoires in all groups were suggested by the finding that expanded clones across subjects shared no CDR3 amino acid sequences.

One entry per CDR3 protein, called by TCRdb with MiXCR from the 5' RACE reads. The data contain some 27,000 distinct CDR3 sequences, under 7% of them singletons. The rearrangement uses TRBV6-5 and TRBJ1-4; 9 bases match TRBD1. The specimen sequenced was PBMCs. This receptor was identified in a woman aged 45 to 65 in good health. The CDR3 DNA reads TGTGCCAGCAGACGCCGGGACAGGGCGGTTAATGAAAAACTGTTTTTT. This translates into CASRRRDRAVNEKLFF.